This TCR beta chain was recorded in a study of cytomegalovirus exposure and HLA in healthy donors. Here immunoSEQ multiplex PCR was the method, and the copy in TCRdb shows in-frame clones only, minus some. The sample lists fewer than 400,000 clones, 88% occurring once. The CDR3 covers 14 residues. The junction had 0 bases not matched to a gene; V was cut back by 0 bases and J by 4 bases. Germline V gene data show CDR1 as SGHRS and CDR2 as YFSETQ. Study results and caveats: According to the study, about 180 TCR beta chains were cytomegalovirus-associated.

This clone came up a few times. Its antigen is unidentified. The sample was PBMCs. This sequence was found in a man aged 25 to 40 in good health and CMV-seronegative. This rearrangement joins TRBV5-1 to TRBJ1-2; 10 positions agree with TRBD1. The CDR3 spells CASSLGQGAYGYTF. The CDR3 region has the DNA TGCGCCAGCAGCTTGGGACAGGGGGCCTATGGCTACACCTTC. Complete variable domain (other parts from reference TRBV5-1 and TRBJ1-2): KAGVTQTPRYLIKTRGQQVTLSCSPISGHRSVSWYQQTPGQGLQFLFEYFSETQRNKGNFPGRFSGRQFSNSRSEMNVSTLELGDSALYLCASSLGQGAYGYTFGSGTRLTVV.